This T cell receptor (beta chain) appears in the sequencing data of a study of regulatory T cells in long-lasting Graves disease. Noted time point: newly diagnosed GD, antithyroid drugs for less than 3 months. The TCR library was made from RNA extracted from PBMCs. In building TCR beta libraries, iRepertoire HTBI primers were used together with Arm-PCR of CDR3 regions. TCRdb used MiXCR to reprocess the multiplex PCR reads, holding one entry per CDR3 protein. The sample has 400,000 to 650,000 distinct CDR3 sequences, 15% to 20% seen once. Trimming cost V 1 base and J 7 bases; bases outside gene matches: 10. Germline V gives CDR1 SGHKS, CDR2 YYEKEE (reference sequence). The CDR3 extends over 16 amino acids. This clonotype was seen a few times. These data also featured in a second study, about T cells in Graves' hyperthyroidism and ophthalmopathy. That publication notes: Ophthalmopathy, as predicted by the model, came a median 6.5 months after the prediction.

The chain carries TRBV5-5 and TRBJ2-2; 7 bases are shared with TRBD1. The specimen comprised peripheral blood mononuclear cells (PBMCs), sampled at new diagnosis, from a patient treated with antithyroid drugs. This receptor was identified in a middle-aged woman with Graves disease. CDR3: CASSLWDSTSGGELFF. The CDR3 region has the DNA TGTGCCAGCAGCTTGTGGGACAGCACTTCTGGCGGGGAGCTGTTTTTT.